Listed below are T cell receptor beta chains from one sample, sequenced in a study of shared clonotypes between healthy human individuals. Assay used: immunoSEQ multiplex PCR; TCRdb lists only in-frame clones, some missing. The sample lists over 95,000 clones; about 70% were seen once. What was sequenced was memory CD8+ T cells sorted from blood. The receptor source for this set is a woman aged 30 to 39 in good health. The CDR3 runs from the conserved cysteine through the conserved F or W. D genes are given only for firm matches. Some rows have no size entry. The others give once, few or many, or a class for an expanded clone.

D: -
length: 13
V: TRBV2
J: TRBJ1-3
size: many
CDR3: CASSAGDGNTIYF
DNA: TGTGCCAGCAGTGCAGGGGATGGAAACACCATATATTTT

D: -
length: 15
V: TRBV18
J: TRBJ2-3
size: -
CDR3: CASSPRVSSADTQYF
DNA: TGTGCCAGCTCACCACGAGTCAGTTCGGCAGATACGCAGTATTTT

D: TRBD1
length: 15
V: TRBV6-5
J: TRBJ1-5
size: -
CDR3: CASSPGTGDVQPQHF
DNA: TGTGCCAGCAGTCCCGGGACAGGGGACGTACAGCCCCAGCATTTT

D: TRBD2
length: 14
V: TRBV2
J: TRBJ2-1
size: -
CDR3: CASRQGDYLNEQFF
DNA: TGTGCCAGCAGGCAAGGGGACTATCTCAATGAGCAGTTCTTC

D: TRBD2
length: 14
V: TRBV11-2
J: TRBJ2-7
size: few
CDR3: CASSLLAGSYEQYF
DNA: TGTGCCAGCAGCTTGCTAGCGGGTTCCTACGAGCAGTACTTC

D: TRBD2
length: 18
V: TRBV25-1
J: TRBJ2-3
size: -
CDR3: CASSGTRIVAGGTDTQYF
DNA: TGTGCCAGCAGTGGAACCAGGATTGTAGCGGGAGGTACAGATACGCAGTATTTT

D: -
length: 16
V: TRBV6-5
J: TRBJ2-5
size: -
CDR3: CASSYAAGKGSETQYF
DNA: TGTGCCAGCAGTTACGCTGCAGGGAAGGGAAGCGAGACCCAGTACTTC

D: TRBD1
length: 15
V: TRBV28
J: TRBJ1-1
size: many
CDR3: CASSLAEGQYTEAFF
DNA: TGTGCCAGCAGTTTGGCCGAGGGACAGTACACTGAAGCTTTCTTT

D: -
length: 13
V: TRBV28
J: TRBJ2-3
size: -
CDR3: CASSYKGTDTQYF
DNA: TGTGCCAGCAGTTATAAGGGCACAGATACGCAGTATTTT

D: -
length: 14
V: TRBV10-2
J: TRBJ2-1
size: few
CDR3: CASTPSPGWDEQFF
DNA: TGCGCCAGCACCCCTAGTCCCGGGTGGGATGAGCAGTTCTTC

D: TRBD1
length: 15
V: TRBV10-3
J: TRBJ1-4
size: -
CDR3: CASRRYRGGNEKLFF
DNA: TGTGCCAGCAGGCGCTACAGAGGGGGCAACGAAAAACTGTTTTTT

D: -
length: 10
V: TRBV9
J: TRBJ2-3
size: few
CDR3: CASSGVTQYF
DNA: TGTGCCAGCAGCGGGGTTACGCAGTATTTT

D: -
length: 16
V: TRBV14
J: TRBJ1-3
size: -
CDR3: CASSGDGHRSGNTIYF
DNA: TGTGCCAGCAGCGGAGACGGACATCGCTCTGGAAACACCATATATTTT

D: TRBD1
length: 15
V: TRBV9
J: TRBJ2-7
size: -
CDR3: CASSVGQGDSYEQYF
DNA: TGTGCCAGCAGCGTAGGACAGGGGGATTCCTACGAGCAGTACTTC

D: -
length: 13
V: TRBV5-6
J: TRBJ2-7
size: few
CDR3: CASSLGRVDEQYF
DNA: TGTGCCAGCAGCTTGGGAAGGGTCGACGAGCAGTACTTC

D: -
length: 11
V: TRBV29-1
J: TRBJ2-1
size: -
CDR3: CSVGERSEQFF
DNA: TGCAGCGTTGGGGAGAGGAGTGAGCAGTTCTTC

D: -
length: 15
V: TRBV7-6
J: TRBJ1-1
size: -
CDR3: CASSWGVESNTEAFF
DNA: TGTGCCAGCAGCTGGGGAGTCGAATCAAACACTGAAGCTTTCTTT

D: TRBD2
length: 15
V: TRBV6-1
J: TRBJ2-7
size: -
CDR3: CASSEGSSGAYEQYF
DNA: TGTGCCAGCAGTGAAGGGAGTAGCGGGGCCTACGAGCAGTACTTC

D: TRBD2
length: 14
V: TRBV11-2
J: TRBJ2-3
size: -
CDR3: CASSLPRGADTQYF
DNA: TGTGCCAGCAGCTTACCCCGGGGGGCAGATACGCAGTATTTT

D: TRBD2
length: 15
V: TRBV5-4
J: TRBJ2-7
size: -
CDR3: CASSPPGLAGDEQYF
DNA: TGTGCCAGCAGCCCCCCGGGACTAGCGGGAGATGAGCAGTACTTC

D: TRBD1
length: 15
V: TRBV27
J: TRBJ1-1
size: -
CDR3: CASSASGTGNTEAFF
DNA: TGTGCCAGCAGTGCTTCCGGGACAGGGAACACTGAAGCTTTCTTT

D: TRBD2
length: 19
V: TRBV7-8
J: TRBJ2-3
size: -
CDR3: CASSSEWWGTSGSTDTQYF
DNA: TGTGCCAGCAGCTCCGAGTGGTGGGGGACTAGCGGGAGCACAGATACGCAGTATTTT

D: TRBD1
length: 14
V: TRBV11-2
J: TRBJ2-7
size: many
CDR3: CASSHTGASYEQYF
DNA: TGTGCCAGCAGCCATACAGGGGCATCCTACGAGCAGTACTTC

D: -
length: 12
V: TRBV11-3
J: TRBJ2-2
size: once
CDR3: CASSLDTGELFF
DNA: TGTGCCAGCAGCTTAGATACTGGGGAGCTGTTTTTT

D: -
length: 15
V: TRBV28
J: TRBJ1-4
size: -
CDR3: CASSLWGRVDEKLFF
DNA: TGTGCCAGCAGTTTATGGGGCAGGGTGGATGAAAAACTGTTTTTT

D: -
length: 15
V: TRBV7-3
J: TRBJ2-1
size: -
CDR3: CASSLTPPEGGEQFF
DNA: TGTGCCAGCAGCTTAACTCCTCCAGAGGGCGGTGAGCAGTTCTTC

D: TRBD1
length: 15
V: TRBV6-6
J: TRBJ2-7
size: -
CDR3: CASSRDRGSFGEQYF
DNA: TGTGCCAGCAGTCGCGACAGGGGGTCGTTTGGCGAGCAGTACTTC

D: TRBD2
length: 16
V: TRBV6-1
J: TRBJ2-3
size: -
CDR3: CASSERLADNVDTQYF
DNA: TGTGCCAGCAGCGAAAGACTAGCGGATAACGTAGATACGCAGTATTTT

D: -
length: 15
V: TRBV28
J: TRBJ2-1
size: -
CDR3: CASSLGGLDYNEQFF
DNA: TGTGCCAGCAGTTTAGGCGGACTGGACTACAATGAGCAGTTCTTC

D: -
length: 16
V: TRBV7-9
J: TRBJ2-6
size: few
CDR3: CASRPDGASGANVLTF
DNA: TGTGCCAGCAGACCAGACGGAGCCTCTGGGGCCAACGTCCTGACTTTC

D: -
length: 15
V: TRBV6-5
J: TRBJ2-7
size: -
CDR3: CASSPSPDSWNEQYF
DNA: TGTGCCAGCAGTCCCTCACCTGACAGTTGGAACGAGCAGTACTTC

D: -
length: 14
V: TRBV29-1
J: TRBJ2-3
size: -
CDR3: CSVTGGRWPDTQYF
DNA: TGCAGCGTTACGGGGGGCCGGTGGCCAGATACGCAGTATTTT

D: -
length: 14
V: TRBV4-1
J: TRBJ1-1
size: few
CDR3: CASSRTALDTEAFF
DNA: TGCGCCAGCAGCCGGACAGCATTAGACACTGAAGCTTTCTTT

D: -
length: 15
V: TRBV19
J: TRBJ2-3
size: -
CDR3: CASSTLVLSTDTQYF
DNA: TGTGCCAGTAGTACCCTCGTTTTGAGCACAGATACGCAGTATTTT

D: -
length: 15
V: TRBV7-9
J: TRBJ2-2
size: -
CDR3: CASSFTQVGHGELFF
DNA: TGTGCCAGCAGCTTTACACAGGTCGGACACGGGGAGCTGTTTTTT

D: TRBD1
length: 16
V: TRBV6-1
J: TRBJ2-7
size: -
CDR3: CASSEAGGTGGDEQYF
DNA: TGTGCCAGCAGTGAAGCGGGAGGGACAGGGGGCGACGAGCAGTACTTC

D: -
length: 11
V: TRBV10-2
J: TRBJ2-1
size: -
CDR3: CASSLGHEQFF
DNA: TGCGCCAGCAGCCTAGGTCATGAGCAGTTCTTC

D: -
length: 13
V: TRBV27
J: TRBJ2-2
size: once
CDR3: CASSLAYTGELFF
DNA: TGTGCCAGCAGTTTGGCATACACCGGGGAGCTGTTTTTT

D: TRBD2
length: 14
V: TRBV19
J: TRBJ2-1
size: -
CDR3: CASSFTSGYNEQFF
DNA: TGTGCCAGTAGTTTTACTAGCGGCTACAATGAGCAGTTCTTC

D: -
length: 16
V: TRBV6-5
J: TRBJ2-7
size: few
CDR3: CASSYSGQSSSYEQYF
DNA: TGTGCCAGCAGTTACTCTGGCCAGTCGAGCTCCTACGAGCAGTACTTC

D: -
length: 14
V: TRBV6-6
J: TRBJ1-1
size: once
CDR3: CASSPGQTNTEAFF
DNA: TGTGCCAGCAGCCCAGGACAGACAAACACTGAAGCTTTCTTT

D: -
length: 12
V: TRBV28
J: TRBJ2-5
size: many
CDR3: CASSAVGETQYF
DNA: TGTGCCAGCAGTGCGGTCGGGGAGACCCAGTACTTC

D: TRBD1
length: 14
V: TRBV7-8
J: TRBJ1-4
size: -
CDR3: CASSPGQGGEKLFF
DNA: TGTGCCAGCAGCCCCGGACAGGGGGGGGAAAAACTGTTTTTT

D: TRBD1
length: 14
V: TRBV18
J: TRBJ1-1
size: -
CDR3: CASSPRDRGTEAFF
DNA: TGTGCCAGCTCACCACGGGACAGGGGAACTGAAGCTTTCTTT

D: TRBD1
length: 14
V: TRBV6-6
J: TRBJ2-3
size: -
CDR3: CASSSGQGTDTQYF
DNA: TGTGCCAGCAGCTCGGGACAGGGCACAGATACGCAGTATTTT

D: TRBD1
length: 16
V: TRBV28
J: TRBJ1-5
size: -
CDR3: CASSPPGQGPNQPQHF
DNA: TGTGCCAGCAGTCCTCCGGGACAGGGACCCAATCAGCCCCAGCATTTT

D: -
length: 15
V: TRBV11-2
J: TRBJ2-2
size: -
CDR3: CASSLGGKLTGELFF
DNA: TGTGCCAGCAGCTTAGGGGGGAAGTTGACCGGGGAGCTGTTTTTT

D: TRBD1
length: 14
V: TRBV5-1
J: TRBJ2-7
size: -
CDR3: CASSPDRDRYEQYF
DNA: TGCGCCAGCAGCCCAGACCGGGACAGATACGAGCAGTACTTC